Listed below are T cell receptor beta chains from one sample, sequenced in a study of blood T cell repertoires in COVID-19. Assay: immunoSEQ multiplex PCR; the TCRdb copy retains only in-frame clones and omits some. The sample comprises fewer than 300,000 clones, about 88% of which are singletons, and over 1.1% rests with the top ten. Sequencing was carried out using peripheral blood. Every receptor here comes from a human donor with COVID-19, enrolled during active disease. The donor label of this sample is uncertain. CDR3s include the opening cysteine and the closing phenylalanine or tryptophan. The D gene is left open where the match is weak. Rows give clone size only sometimes, using once, few, many, or a class for an expanded clone.

CDR3nt: TGTGCCAGCAGCCCCGCCGGGACTAGCGGAGCGAACCAGTACTTC; CDR3aa: CASSPAGTSGANQYF; j_gene: TRBJ2-5; v_gene: TRBV7-2; len: 15; abundance: .; d_gene: TRBD2
CDR3nt: TGCGCCAGCAGCTTGGCCGCCGGGGGGGCCACTGAAGCTTTCTTT; CDR3aa: CASSLAAGGATEAFF; j_gene: TRBJ1-1; v_gene: TRBV5-1; len: 15; abundance: .; d_gene: .
CDR3nt: TGTGCCAGCAGTGAGTTCGGACAGGGGGACACAGATACGCAGTATTTT; CDR3aa: CASSEFGQGDTDTQYF; j_gene: TRBJ2-3; v_gene: TRBV6-1; len: 16; abundance: .; d_gene: TRBD1
CDR3nt: TGTGCCAGCAGCTTAGGCGGGACCCGGACAGATACGCAGTATTTT; CDR3aa: CASSLGGTRTDTQYF; j_gene: TRBJ2-3; v_gene: TRBV7-2; len: 15; abundance: once; d_gene: .
CDR3nt: TGCAGCGGCGGACAGCTCTATGGCTACACCTTC; CDR3aa: CSGGQLYGYTF; j_gene: TRBJ1-2; v_gene: TRBV29-1; len: 11; abundance: .; d_gene: .
CDR3nt: TGTGCCTGGAGTGTACAGCGGTCTAGTCGGACCGGGGAGCTGTTTTTT; CDR3aa: CAWSVQRSSRTGELFF; j_gene: TRBJ2-2; v_gene: TRBV30; len: 16; abundance: .; d_gene: .
CDR3nt: TGTGCCAGCAGCCCGTTAGGAGGGCGGGGAGAGACCCAGTACTTC; CDR3aa: CASSPLGGRGETQYF; j_gene: TRBJ2-5; v_gene: TRBV7-2; len: 15; abundance: .; d_gene: .
CDR3nt: TGTGCCAGCAGCTTAGGAGGCGCAGATACGCAGTATTTT; CDR3aa: CASSLGGADTQYF; j_gene: TRBJ2-3; v_gene: TRBV7-2; len: 13; abundance: .; d_gene: .
CDR3nt: TGTGCCAGCAGCCAAGGTGGGACACGCGCTTTCTTT; CDR3aa: CASSQGGTRAFF; j_gene: TRBJ1-1; v_gene: TRBV3-1/TRBV3-2; len: 12; abundance: .; d_gene: .
CDR3nt: TGTGCCAGCAGCGTCAGGGATGCTAATGAAAAACTGTTTTTT; CDR3aa: CASSVRDANEKLFF; j_gene: TRBJ1-4; v_gene: TRBV9; len: 14; abundance: .; d_gene: .
CDR3nt: TGTGCCAGCAATTCTCCCGGGACAGGGGGCAATCAGCCCCAGCATTTT; CDR3aa: CASNSPGTGGNQPQHF; j_gene: TRBJ1-5; v_gene: TRBV19; len: 16; abundance: .; d_gene: TRBD1
CDR3nt: TGTGCCAGGGAAGGGGACTTTACCCGGCGGATTCAGTACTTC; CDR3aa: CAREGDFTRRIQYF; j_gene: TRBJ2-4; v_gene: TRBV6-6; len: 14; abundance: .; d_gene: .
CDR3nt: TGCAGCGGCGGACAGGTCGGGTCCACTGAAGCTTTCTTT; CDR3aa: CSGGQVGSTEAFF; j_gene: TRBJ1-1; v_gene: TRBV29-1; len: 13; abundance: .; d_gene: TRBD1
CDR3nt: TGTGCCAGCAGCACGGAGTCAGCGGGGAAAGCGGGAGTAGCCTACGAGCAGTACTTC; CDR3aa: CASSTESAGKAGVAYEQYF; j_gene: TRBJ2-7; v_gene: TRBV7-2; len: 19; abundance: .; d_gene: TRBD2
CDR3nt: TGTGCCAGCAGCTCCCCGGGGGGACCCTACGAGCAGTACTTC; CDR3aa: CASSSPGGPYEQYF; j_gene: TRBJ2-7; v_gene: TRBV7-2; len: 14; abundance: .; d_gene: TRBD2
CDR3nt: TGTGCCAGTAGGACGACAGCTAACCCCTACAATGAGCAGTTCTTC; CDR3aa: CASRTTANPYNEQFF; j_gene: TRBJ2-1; v_gene: TRBV19; len: 15; abundance: .; d_gene: .
CDR3nt: TGTGCCAGCAGCTCGCCGACTAGCGGGAGTCCGAATGAGCAGTTCTTC; CDR3aa: CASSSPTSGSPNEQFF; j_gene: TRBJ2-1; v_gene: TRBV11-2; len: 16; abundance: .; d_gene: TRBD2
CDR3nt: TGTGCCAGCAGCCCTTTTCGACTAGCGGGAGTCAACAATGAGCAGTTCTTC; CDR3aa: CASSPFRLAGVNNEQFF; j_gene: TRBJ2-1; v_gene: TRBV5-4; len: 17; abundance: .; d_gene: TRBD2
CDR3nt: TGTGCCAGTAGTATCCCAGGGAGGATGGACGAGCAGTACTTC; CDR3aa: CASSIPGRMDEQYF; j_gene: TRBJ2-7; v_gene: TRBV19; len: 14; abundance: once; d_gene: .
CDR3nt: TGCGCCAGCAGTGCTAGCGGGAGGAACAATGAGCAGTTCTTC; CDR3aa: CASSASGRNNEQFF; j_gene: TRBJ2-1; v_gene: TRBV10-1; len: 14; abundance: once; d_gene: TRBD2
CDR3nt: TGTGCCAGTAACTACAGGGGATCTAATGAAAAACTGTTTTTT; CDR3aa: CASNYRGSNEKLFF; j_gene: TRBJ1-4; v_gene: TRBV19; len: 14; abundance: .; d_gene: TRBD1
CDR3nt: TGTGCCAGCTCACCGATGACAGGGAGACAGCTCGAGACCCAGTACTTC; CDR3aa: CASSPMTGRQLETQYF; j_gene: TRBJ2-5; v_gene: TRBV18; len: 16; abundance: .; d_gene: TRBD1
CDR3nt: TGTGCCAGCAGTGAGGGACAGGGGAACACTGAAGCTTTCTTT; CDR3aa: CASSEGQGNTEAFF; j_gene: TRBJ1-1; v_gene: TRBV6-1; len: 14; abundance: .; d_gene: TRBD1
CDR3nt: TGTGCCAGCAGCTTGAGAGGGACTGGTAATTCACCCCTCCACTTT; CDR3aa: CASSLRGTGNSPLHF; j_gene: TRBJ1-6; v_gene: TRBV11-2; len: 15; abundance: .; d_gene: .
CDR3nt: TGCAGCGGACAGGCGATGATCACTGAAGCTTTCTTT; CDR3aa: CSGQAMITEAFF; j_gene: TRBJ1-1; v_gene: TRBV29-1; len: 12; abundance: .; d_gene: .
CDR3nt: TGTGCCAGCAGCCCAGGGACAGCCCACTACAATGAGCAGTTCTTC; CDR3aa: CASSPGTAHYNEQFF; j_gene: TRBJ2-1; v_gene: TRBV7-9; len: 15; abundance: .; d_gene: TRBD1
CDR3nt: TGTGCCAGCCTTCGGGACAGGGGCTACGAGCAGTACTTC; CDR3aa: CASLRDRGYEQYF; j_gene: TRBJ2-7; v_gene: TRBV6-5; len: 13; abundance: .; d_gene: TRBD1
CDR3nt: TGTGCCAGCAGTTTACTCCAGGGCAGCTATGGCTACACCTTC; CDR3aa: CASSLLQGSYGYTF; j_gene: TRBJ1-2; v_gene: TRBV28; len: 14; abundance: .; d_gene: .
CDR3nt: TGTGCCAGCAGCGAGGGGGTTGGCAATCAGCCCCAGCATTTT; CDR3aa: CASSEGVGNQPQHF; j_gene: TRBJ1-5; v_gene: TRBV9; len: 14; abundance: .; d_gene: .
CDR3nt: TGTGCCAGCAGTGAAGCGAGCTACAATGAGCAGTTCTTC; CDR3aa: CASSEASYNEQFF; j_gene: TRBJ2-1; v_gene: TRBV6-1; len: 13; abundance: .; d_gene: .
CDR3nt: TGTGCCAGCAGTCAGACTAGTTCCGCAGATACGCAGTATTTT; CDR3aa: CASSQTSSADTQYF; j_gene: TRBJ2-3; v_gene: TRBV7-2; len: 14; abundance: .; d_gene: .
CDR3nt: TGTGCCAGCAGCCAGACAGGGAAGGGCTACGAGCAGTACTTC; CDR3aa: CASSQTGKGYEQYF; j_gene: TRBJ2-7; v_gene: TRBV7-3; len: 14; abundance: once; d_gene: TRBD1
CDR3nt: TGCGCCAGCAGCTCCCGACAGGGGGTGACTGAAGCTTTCTTT; CDR3aa: CASSSRQGVTEAFF; j_gene: TRBJ1-1; v_gene: TRBV5-1; len: 14; abundance: .; d_gene: TRBD1